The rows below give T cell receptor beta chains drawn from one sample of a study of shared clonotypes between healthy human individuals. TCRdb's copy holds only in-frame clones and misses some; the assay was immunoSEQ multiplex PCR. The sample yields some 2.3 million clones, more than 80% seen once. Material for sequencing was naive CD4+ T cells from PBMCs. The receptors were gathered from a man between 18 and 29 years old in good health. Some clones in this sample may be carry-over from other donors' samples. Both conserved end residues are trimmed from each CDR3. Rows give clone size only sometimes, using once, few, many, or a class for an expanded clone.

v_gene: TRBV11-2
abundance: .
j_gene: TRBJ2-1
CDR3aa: ASSREGGSSYNEQF

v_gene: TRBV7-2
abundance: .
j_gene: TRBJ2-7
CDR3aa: ASSPDRGFYEQY

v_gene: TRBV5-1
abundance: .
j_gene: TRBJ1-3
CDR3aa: ASSLSVLSDPFEGNTIY

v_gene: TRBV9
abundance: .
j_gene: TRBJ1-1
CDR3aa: ASSVGHRGTEAF

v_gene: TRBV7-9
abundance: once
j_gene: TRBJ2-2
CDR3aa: ASSLEIYTGELF

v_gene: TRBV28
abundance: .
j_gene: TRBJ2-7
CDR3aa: ASSLPAGGDEQY

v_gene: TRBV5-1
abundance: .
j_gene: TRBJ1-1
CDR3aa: ASSFGQGGTEAF

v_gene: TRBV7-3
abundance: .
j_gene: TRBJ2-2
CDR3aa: ASSLVAGNMGELF

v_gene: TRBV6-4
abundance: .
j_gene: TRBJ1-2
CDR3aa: ASSLGQGNKYGYT

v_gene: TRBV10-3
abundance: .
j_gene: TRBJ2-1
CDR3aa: AAGTSGGRGEQF

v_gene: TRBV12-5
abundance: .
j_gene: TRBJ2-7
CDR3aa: ASGLHTYEQY

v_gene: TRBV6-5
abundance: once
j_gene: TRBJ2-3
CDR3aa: ASSLSGRTTDTQY

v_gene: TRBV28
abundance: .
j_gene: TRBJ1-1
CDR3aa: ASNAPQNTEAF

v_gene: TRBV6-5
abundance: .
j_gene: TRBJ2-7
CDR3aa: ASRIPGQPNYEQY

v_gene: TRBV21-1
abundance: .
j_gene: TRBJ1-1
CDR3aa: ASSRQGADTEAF

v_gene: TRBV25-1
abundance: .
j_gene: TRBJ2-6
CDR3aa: ASSHPPGGTGANVLT

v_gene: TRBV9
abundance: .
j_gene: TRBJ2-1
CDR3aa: ASSTGTPSSEQF

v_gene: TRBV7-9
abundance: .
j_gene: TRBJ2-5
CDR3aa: ASSLATSQETQY

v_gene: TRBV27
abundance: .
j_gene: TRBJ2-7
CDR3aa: ASRRQGSSYEQY

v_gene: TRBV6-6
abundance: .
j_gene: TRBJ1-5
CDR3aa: ASSNRGVGFQPQH

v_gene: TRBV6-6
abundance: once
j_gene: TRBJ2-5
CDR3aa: ASSSGTGLETQY

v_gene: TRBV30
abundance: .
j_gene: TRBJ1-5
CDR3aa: AWSGGQPGQPQH

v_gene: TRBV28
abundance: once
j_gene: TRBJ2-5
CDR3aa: ASSLPQGGVRGQY

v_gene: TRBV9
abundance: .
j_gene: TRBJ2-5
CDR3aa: ASSVAPGGAGETQY

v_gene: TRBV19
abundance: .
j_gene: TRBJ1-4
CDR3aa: ASSSQSKEKLF

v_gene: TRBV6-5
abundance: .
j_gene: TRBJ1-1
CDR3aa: ASNAAGENTEAF

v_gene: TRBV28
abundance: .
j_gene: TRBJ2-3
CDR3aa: ASSFQGKGTDTQY

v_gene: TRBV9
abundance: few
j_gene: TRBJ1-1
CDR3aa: ASSPTDGTEAF

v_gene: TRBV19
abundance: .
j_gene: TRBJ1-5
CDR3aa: ARQDRGSNQPQH

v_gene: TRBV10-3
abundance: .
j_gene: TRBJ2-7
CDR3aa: AIRGTNSYEQY

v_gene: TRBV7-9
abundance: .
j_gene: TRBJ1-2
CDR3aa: ASSEILNYGYT

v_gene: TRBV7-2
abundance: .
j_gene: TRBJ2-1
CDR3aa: ASSVDIYNEQF

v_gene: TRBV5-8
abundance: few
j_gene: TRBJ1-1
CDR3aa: ASSLIWTEAF

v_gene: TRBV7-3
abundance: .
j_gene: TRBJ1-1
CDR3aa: ASSVQGTGNTEAF

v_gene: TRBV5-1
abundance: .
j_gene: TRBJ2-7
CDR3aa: ASSLFPRGRSYEQY

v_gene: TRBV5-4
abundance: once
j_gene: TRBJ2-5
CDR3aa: ASSLVGGETQY

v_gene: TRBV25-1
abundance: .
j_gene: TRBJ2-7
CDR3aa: ASSEADRAYEQY

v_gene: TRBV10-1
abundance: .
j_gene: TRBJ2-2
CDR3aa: ASAGTGAGELF

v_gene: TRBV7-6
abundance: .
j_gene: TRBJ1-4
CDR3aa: ASSLAGVNEKLF

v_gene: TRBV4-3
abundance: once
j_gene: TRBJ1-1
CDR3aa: ASSQEGGTEAF

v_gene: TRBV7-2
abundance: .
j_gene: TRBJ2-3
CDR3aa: ASSSTSVHTQY

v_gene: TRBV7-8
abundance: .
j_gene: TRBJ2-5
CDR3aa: ASSSGQGHQETQY

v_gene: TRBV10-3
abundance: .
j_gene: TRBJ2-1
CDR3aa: AGKRDSPVDEQF

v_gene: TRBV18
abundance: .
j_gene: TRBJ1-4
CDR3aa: ASSPTTERVNEKLF

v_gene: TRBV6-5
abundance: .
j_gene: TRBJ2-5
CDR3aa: ASRPLAGEETQY

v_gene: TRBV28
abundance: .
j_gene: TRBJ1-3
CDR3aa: ASSLGGSGNTIY